The source of this T cell receptor (beta chain) is a study of T cell responses to AZD1222 COVID-19 vaccine. The study's findings and limits: White British ancestry dominated among donors, who included more females, and clonal diversity was possibly underestimated. Within unmutated variant regions lay the reported targets of nearly half of spike-specific TCRs. Without day 14 samples, only post-peak T cell repertoires were studied. Increased Spike-specific TCR breadth and depth were observed after two AZD1222 doses.

Only in-frame clones appear in the TCRdb table, and some are missing; sequencing was by immunoSEQ multiplex PCR. This sample yields approximately 100,000 clones, of which approximately 91% are seen a single time; 4% to 5% belongs to the top ten. In the case of this clone: The antigen remains undetermined.

Per the germline V gene, CDR1 is MNHEY and CDR2 is SVGAGI. CDR3 length: 16 residues. V dropped 0 bases and J dropped 4 bases, with 15 bases sitting between them. The sample in question was peripheral blood, obtained on day 0 of AZD1222 vaccination. The receptor's source is an adult in good health. The rearrangement joins TRBV6-5 to TRBJ1-2; D gene unclear. The CDR3 here is CASSYSNLRVSYGYTF. DNA of the CDR3: TGTGCCAGCAGTTACTCTAACCTTCGGGTCTCCTATGGCTACACCTTC.